The 5 T cell receptor beta chains given below trace back to one sample, sequenced in a study of vaccination and CD4 T cells after COVID-19. The antigens these receptors bind are not known. Treatment given: roughly 10-day PBMC culture with coronavirus spike peptide pools or control peptides (ViraFEST assay). Sequencing of DNA taken from cultured CD4+ T cells relied on the Oncomine TCR Beta short-read assay. One entry per CDR3 protein results from TCRdb running MiXCR on the PCR reads. The data show about 6,500 distinct CDR3 sequences, with 18% seen just once and less than 25% held by the top ten. Sequencing was performed on CD4+ T cells from blood, cultured in vitro. The receptors originated from a human donor who had recovered from COVID-19.

The V and J genes are TRBV7-9 and TRBJ1-1; tentatively, D is TRBD1 (6 bases). V was cut by 3 bases and J by 5 bases, with 16 bases left in between. The CDR3 covers 15 residues. The germline V gene encodes CDR1 SEHNR and CDR2 FQNEAQ (reference sequence). The CDR3 sequence: CASSFTGFGWTEAFF. CDR3 nucleotide sequence: TGTGCCAGCAGCTTTACAGGGTTCGGATGGACTGAAGCTTTCTTT.

The CDR3 nucleotides read TGCGCCAGCAGCTTGGGGGGCGGGGATGAGCAGTTCTTC. Translating gives CASSLGGGDEQFF. The chain is built from TRBV5-1 and TRBJ2-1, with TRBD2 as a possible D gene (6 bases). The CDR3 loop spans 13 amino acids. In germline, CDR1 is SGHRS, CDR2 YFSETQ. V was clipped by 0 bases and J by 8 bases, with 9 bases between them.

This clonotype turned up a few times. This chain joins TRBV21-1 and TRBJ2-1; TRBD1 is taken as the D call from the table, unchecked against the DNA. TRBV21-1 is a recognized pseudogene. This CDR3 comprises 10 residues. The CDR3 DNA follows: TGTGCCAGCAGCATCAGGGGGGGGTTCTTC. The encoded protein is CASSIRGGFF.

This clonotype has a handful of counts. This chain links TRBV15 with TRBJ2-1; possibly TRBD1 for D (6 bases). The germline V gene has CDR1 LNHNV and CDR2 YYDKDF (reference sequence). V lost 3 bases and J lost 3, with 15 bases in between. The CDR3 sequence is 16 residues long. The CDR3 nucleotides read TGTGCCACCAGCAGTCCCGGGACACAGTTCTACAATGAGCAGTTCTTC. It yields the protein CATSSPGTQFYNEQFF.

Here the CDR3 reads CAWKIGGSGYTF. CDR3 DNA: TGTGCCTGGAAAATAGGGGGAAGTGGCTACACCTTC. The V gene is TRBV30, the J gene TRBJ1-2, with D possibly TRBD1 on 6 matching bases. The CDR3 runs to 12 residues. Germline CDR1 reads GTSNPN; CDR2 reads SVGIG (reference sequence). The ends were cut back, 4 bases at V and 7 bases at J, with 13 bases in the middle.